A selection of T cell receptor beta chains follows, all from one sample in a study of blood T cell repertoires in COVID-19. Repertoires were generated with immunoSEQ multiplex PCR, while TCRdb's copy carries only in-frame clones and drops some. The sample carries more than 140,000 clones, 80% to 90% recorded once. Sequencing was carried out using peripheral blood. These receptors were collected from a woman aged 45-65 years in a cohort sampled during active or convalescent COVID-19. Both conserved end residues are part of each CDR3. Fields, in order: J gene, D gene, clone size, V gene, CDR3 DNA, CDR3 protein. D genes are given only for firm matches. Clone size appears in some rows only: once, few, many, or a class for an expanded clone.

TRBJ2-4 TRBD1 . TRBV5-4 TGTGCCAGCAGCCCGGGACAGGGAGTTTACATTCAGTACTTC CASSPGQGVYIQYF
TRBJ2-5 TRBD2 . TRBV7-2 TGTGCCAGCAGCTTGGGACTAGCGGGGGAGACCCAGTACTTC CASSLGLAGETQYF
TRBJ2-3 TRBD2 . TRBV19 TGTGCCAGTAGTAGGACTAGCGGGGGGACACACACAGATACGCAGTATTTT CASSRTSGGTHTDTQYF
TRBJ2-7 . . TRBV29-1 TGCAGCGTGGTTTACGCGCGACAGCGCTCCTACGAGCAGTACTTC CSVVYARQRSYEQYF
TRBJ2-3 . . TRBV5-6 TGTGCCTGCTACAGGGTTTCCACAGATACGCAGTATTTT CACYRVSTDTQYF
TRBJ2-5 . . TRBV29-1 TGCAGCGTTGATGTGCTAGAGGGCCCTGAGACCCAGTACTTC CSVDVLEGPETQYF
TRBJ1-1 TRBD1 once TRBV12-3/TRBV12-4 TGTGCCAGCAGTTCAGGACAGGCGGTAGCTTTCTTT CASSSGQAVAFF
TRBJ2-7 TRBD2 . TRBV5-1 TGCGCCAGCAGCTTGACACTAGCGGAGGAGCAGTACTTC CASSLTLAEEQYF
TRBJ2-5 . . TRBV11-2 TGTGCCAGCAGCTTCACGGGGGAAGAGACCCAGTACTTC CASSFTGEETQYF
TRBJ2-7 TRBD1 . TRBV5-5 TGTGCCAGCAGCTTGGTGGGACAGGGGGCGGGTGAGCAGTACTTC CASSLVGQGAGEQYF
TRBJ1-2 TRBD1 . TRBV5-1 TGCGCCAGCAGCCCGGCTCCGGGACAGGGGAGGGGCTACACCTTC CASSPAPGQGRGYTF
TRBJ1-3 . . TRBV19 TGTGCCTGCGGGAGTCCGGGAAACACCATATATTTT CACGSPGNTIYF
TRBJ1-1 . . TRBV7-9 TGTGCCCTAGGCGGCAGTATGAACACTGAAGCTTTCTTT CALGGSMNTEAFF
TRBJ2-1 . once TRBV18 TGTGCCAGCTCACTTGACCGACAGAGAAGCAATGAGCAGTTCTTC CASSLDRQRSNEQFF
TRBJ1-5 . . TRBV7-2 TGTGCCAGCAGCGTTACCGGACAGCGATACAATCAGCCCCAGCATTTT CASSVTGQRYNQPQHF
TRBJ2-3 . . TRBV18 TGTGCCAGCTCACCACTCGGGAGCACAGATACGCAGTATTTT CASSPLGSTDTQYF
TRBJ1-6 TRBD1 once TRBV10-2 TGCGCCAGCAGTGAAAAAGGATGGTCAGGGGGTTATAATTCACCCCTCCACTTT CASSEKGWSGGYNSPLHF
TRBJ2-5 . . TRBV20-1 TGCAGTGCTAGTTTTGGGGGGGCCTACGGAGAGACCCAGTACTTC CSASFGGAYGETQYF
TRBJ2-7 . . TRBV2 TGTGCCAGCAGTCCAGACGAGGCCCTAGTCGAGCAGTACTTC CASSPDEALVEQYF
TRBJ2-5 TRBD2 . TRBV14 TGTGCCAGCAGCAGACTAGCGGGGCAAGAGACCCAGTACTTC CASSRLAGQETQYF
TRBJ1-6 . . TRBV3-1/TRBV3-2 TGTGCCAGCAGCCAAGGGTCCAGGGGTAATTCACCCCTCCACTTT CASSQGSRGNSPLHF
TRBJ2-1 . . TRBV4-1 TGCGCCAGCAGCCAAGCCGACTGGACAGTTCCGACCTACAATGAGCAGTTCTTC CASSQADWTVPTYNEQFF
TRBJ1-3 . once TRBV11-2 TGTGCCAGCAGCGCGGGACGGAACTCTGGAAACACCATATATTTT CASSAGRNSGNTIYF
TRBJ2-5 . . TRBV4-1 TGCGCCAGCAGGGAACAGGGCGGCGGTACCCAGTACTTC CASREQGGGTQYF
TRBJ1-5 TRBD1 . TRBV5-5 TGTGCCAGCAGAGAACAGGGGGCCGACATTAATCAGCCCCAGCATTTT CASREQGADINQPQHF
TRBJ2-7 TRBD2 once TRBV30 TGTGCCTGGAGTGTAGGAGACAGCGGGGTCTACGAGCAGTACTTC CAWSVGDSGVYEQYF
TRBJ2-3 TRBD2 . TRBV19 TGTGCCAGTAGTGTTCAGGGAGGGGATACGCAGTATTTT CASSVQGGDTQYF
TRBJ2-5 . . TRBV30 TGTGCCGTGGGGGCTCGGAACAGAGAGACCCAGTACTTC CAVGARNRETQYF
TRBJ1-1 . . TRBV30 TGTGCCTGCCGGGTTTTATCGGATACTGAAGCTTTCTTT CACRVLSDTEAFF
TRBJ1-3 . . TRBV19 TGTGCCAGTAGTTCCAAGGGGCGGGGGGATGGAAACACCATATATTTT CASSSKGRGDGNTIYF
TRBJ1-2 TRBD1 . TRBV6-5 TGTGCCAGCAGTTACTCTACAGGGGGCGCAGGCTATGGCTACACCTTC CASSYSTGGAGYGYTF
TRBJ2-7 . . TRBV7-8 TGTGCCAGCAGCTCGCAGGGCTACGAGCAGTACTTC CASSSQGYEQYF
TRBJ2-7 . . TRBV5-4 TGTGCCAGCAGCACCCGACAGAAACCCTACGAGCAGTACTTC CASSTRQKPYEQYF
TRBJ2-7 . . TRBV28 TGTGCCAGCAACCAGGGTCCCTACGAGCAGTACTTC CASNQGPYEQYF
TRBJ2-3 . . TRBV7-8 TGTGCCAGCAGCTCAGGGGGGACCTACACAGATACGCAGTATTTT CASSSGGTYTDTQYF
TRBJ2-2 . . TRBV7-8 TGTGCCAGCAGTTCCCGGACAGACAACACCGGGGAGCTGTTTTTT CASSSRTDNTGELFF
TRBJ1-2 TRBD1 . TRBV10-3 TGTGCCATCACCGAGGTAGGACAGGGGAGCTATGGCTACACCTTC CAITEVGQGSYGYTF
TRBJ1-2 . . TRBV9 TGTGCCAGCAGCGTAGCTTGGCTTGGTGGCTACACCTTC CASSVAWLGGYTF
TRBJ2-2 . . TRBV5-1 TGCGCCAGCAGCCCCACCCGGGACTCCTGGCTTACCGGGGAGCTGTTTTTT CASSPTRDSWLTGELFF
TRBJ2-7 TRBD1 . TRBV4-1 TGCGCCAGCAGCCGCGGACAGGGGTCCTACGAGCAGTACTTC CASSRGQGSYEQYF
TRBJ1-6 . . TRBV4-3 TGCGCCAGCAGCCGCCTTAGAGGGCTCTATAATTCACCCCTCCACTTT CASSRLRGLYNSPLHF
TRBJ1-4 . . TRBV6-6 TGTGCCAGCAGTCCAGGGAGGTCGTTGGAAAAACTGTTTTTT CASSPGRSLEKLFF
TRBJ2-7 . . TRBV6-5 TGTGCCAGCTTGGGTGGCGGTAGCGGCTCCTACGAGCAGTACTTC CASLGGGSGSYEQYF
TRBJ1-6 . . TRBV7-2 TGTGCCAGCAGCTTAGTCCAGGGCCCTATCCGAGGTTCACCCCTCCACTTT CASSLVQGPIRGSPLHF